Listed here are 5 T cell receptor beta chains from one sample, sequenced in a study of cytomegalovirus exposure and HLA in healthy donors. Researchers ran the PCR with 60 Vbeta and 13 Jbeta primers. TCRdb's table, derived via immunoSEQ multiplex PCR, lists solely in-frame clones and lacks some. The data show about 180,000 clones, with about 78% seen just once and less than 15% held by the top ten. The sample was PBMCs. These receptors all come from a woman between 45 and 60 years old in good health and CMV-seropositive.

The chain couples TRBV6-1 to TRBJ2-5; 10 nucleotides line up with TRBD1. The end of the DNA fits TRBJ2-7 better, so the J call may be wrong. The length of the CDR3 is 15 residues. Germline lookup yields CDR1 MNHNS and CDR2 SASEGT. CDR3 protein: CASSTRDRGGYEQYF. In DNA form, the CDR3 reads TGTGCCAGCAGTACCCGGGACAGGGGTGGCTACGAGCAGTACTTC.

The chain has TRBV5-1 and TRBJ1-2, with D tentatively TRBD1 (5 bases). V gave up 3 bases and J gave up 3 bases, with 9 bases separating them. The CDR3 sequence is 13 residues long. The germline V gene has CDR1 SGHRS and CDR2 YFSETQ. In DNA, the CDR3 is TGCGCCAGCAGCTCGGGGGTAGACTATGGCTACACCTTC. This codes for CASSSGVDYGYTF. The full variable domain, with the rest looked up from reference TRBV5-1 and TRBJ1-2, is KAGVTQTPRYLIKTRGQQVTLSCSPISGHRSVSWYQQTPGQGLQFLFEYFSETQRNKGNFPGRFSGRQFSNSRSEMNVSTLELGDSALYLCASSSGVDYGYTFGSGTRLTVV.

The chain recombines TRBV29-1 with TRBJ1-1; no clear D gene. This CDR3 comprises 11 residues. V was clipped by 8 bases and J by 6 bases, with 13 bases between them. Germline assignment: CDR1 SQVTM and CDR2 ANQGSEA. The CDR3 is CSPMKGAEAFF. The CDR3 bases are TGCAGCCCTATGAAGGGAGCTGAAGCTTTCTTT.

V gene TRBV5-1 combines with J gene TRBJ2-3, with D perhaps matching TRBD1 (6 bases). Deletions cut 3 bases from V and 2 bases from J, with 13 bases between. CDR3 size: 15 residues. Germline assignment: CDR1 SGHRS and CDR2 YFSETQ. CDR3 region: CASSSSGTPTDTQYF. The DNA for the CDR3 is TGCGCCAGCAGCTCCTCCGGGACACCCACAGATACGCAGTATTTT.

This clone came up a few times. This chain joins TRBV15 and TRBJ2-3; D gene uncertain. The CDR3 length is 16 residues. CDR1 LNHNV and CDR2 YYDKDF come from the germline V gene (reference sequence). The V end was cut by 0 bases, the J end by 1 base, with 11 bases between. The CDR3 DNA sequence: TGTGCCACCAGCAGAGACTTCCCTTCCGGCACAGATACGCAGTATTTT. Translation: CATSRDFPSGTDTQYF.